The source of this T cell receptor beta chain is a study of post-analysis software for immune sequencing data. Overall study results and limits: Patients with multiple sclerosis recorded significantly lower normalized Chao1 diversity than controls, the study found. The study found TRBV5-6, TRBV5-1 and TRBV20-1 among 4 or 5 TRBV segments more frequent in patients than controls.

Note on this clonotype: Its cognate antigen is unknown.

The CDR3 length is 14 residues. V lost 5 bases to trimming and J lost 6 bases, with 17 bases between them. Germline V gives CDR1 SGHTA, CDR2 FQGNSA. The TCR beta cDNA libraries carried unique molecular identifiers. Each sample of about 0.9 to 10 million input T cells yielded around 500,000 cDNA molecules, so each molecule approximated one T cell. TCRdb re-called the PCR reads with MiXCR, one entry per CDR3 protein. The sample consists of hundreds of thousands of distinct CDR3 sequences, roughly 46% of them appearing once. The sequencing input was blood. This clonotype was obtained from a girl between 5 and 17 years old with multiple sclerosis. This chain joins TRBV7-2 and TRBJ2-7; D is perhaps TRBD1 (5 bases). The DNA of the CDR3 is TGTGCCAGCAGCCCACCCTGGACACCTCGCGAGCAGTACTTC. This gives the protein CASSPPWTPREQYF. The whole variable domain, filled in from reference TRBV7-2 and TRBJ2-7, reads GAGVSQSPSNKVTEKGKDVELRCDPISGHTALYWYRQSLGQGLEFLIYFQGNSAPDKSGLPSDRFSAERTGGSVSTLTIQRTQQEDSAVYLCASSPPWTPREQYFGPGTRLTVT.